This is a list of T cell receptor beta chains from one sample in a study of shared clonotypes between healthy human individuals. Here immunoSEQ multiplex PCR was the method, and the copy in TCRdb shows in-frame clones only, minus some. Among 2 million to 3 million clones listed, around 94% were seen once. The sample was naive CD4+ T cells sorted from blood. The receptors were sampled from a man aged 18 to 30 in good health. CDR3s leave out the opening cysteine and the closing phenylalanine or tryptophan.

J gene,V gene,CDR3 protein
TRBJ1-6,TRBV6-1,ASSTDRENSPLH
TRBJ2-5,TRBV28,ASSLWGTRPQETQY
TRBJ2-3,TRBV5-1,ASSEGQWTDTQY
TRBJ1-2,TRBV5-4,ASSSDGYYGYT
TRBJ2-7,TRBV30,AWSPGAAGAYEQY
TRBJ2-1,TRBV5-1,ASQTQLASYNEQF
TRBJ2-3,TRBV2,ASSERLAGEADTQY
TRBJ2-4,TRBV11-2,ASSPGTSGGAEVRNIQY
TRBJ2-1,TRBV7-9,ASSLKPGLAGGNEQF
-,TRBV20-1,SAFWAYEQY
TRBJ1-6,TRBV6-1,ASRRQGVTPLH
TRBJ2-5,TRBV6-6,ASRQGTSETQY
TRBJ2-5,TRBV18,ASSPYADQETQY
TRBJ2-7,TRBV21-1,ASSPRRTYEQY
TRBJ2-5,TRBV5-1,ASSLAGTGSQETQY
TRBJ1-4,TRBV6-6,ASSYSRWAGSEKLF
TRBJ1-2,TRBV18,ASSTGTGRLIDYGYT
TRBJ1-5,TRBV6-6,ASRQDRNSNQPQH
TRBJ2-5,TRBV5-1,ASSSTGGRQETQY
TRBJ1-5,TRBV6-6,ASSKHGQDSNQPQH
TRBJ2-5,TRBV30,AWTGTSGRMSQY
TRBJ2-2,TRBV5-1,ASKTDNTGELF
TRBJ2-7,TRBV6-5,ASRDPGQGFYEQY
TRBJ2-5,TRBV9,ASSVRGQSQETQY
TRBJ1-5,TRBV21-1,ASSNRTNHHNLQGYDQPQH
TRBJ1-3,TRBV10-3,AISAQGLSGNTIY
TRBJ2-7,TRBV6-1,ASGTSGRSYEQY
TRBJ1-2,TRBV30,AWSGQGASFGYT
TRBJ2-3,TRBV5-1,ASSQSGGITTDTQY
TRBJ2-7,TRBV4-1,ASSTSGRNEQY
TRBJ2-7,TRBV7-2,ASSLGQIYEQY
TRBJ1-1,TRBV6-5,ASSFEPGTEAF
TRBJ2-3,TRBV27,ASSLFRLAPDTQY
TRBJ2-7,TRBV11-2,ASSFTGSFSYEQY
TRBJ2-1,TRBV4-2,ASSQEYNGGPYNEQF